Each of the 17 T cell receptor beta chains below was sequenced from the same sample in a study of metastatic and nonmetastatic thyroid tumors. All patients were untreated before thyroid surgery. TCRdb re-called the PCR reads with MiXCR. The table shows 24,000 or so clones, with over 9.5% occurring only once. The material sequenced was blood. The receptors shown here come from a female donor with papillary thyroid cancer or a benign thyroid nodule (not recorded which). Some clones in this sample may be carry-over from other donors' samples.

The sample holds many counts of this clone. The rearrangement links TRBV12-3 or TRBV12-4 to TRBJ1-1, with a possible D match to TRBD1 (5 bases). V shed 5 bases and J shed 10 bases, with 17 bases lying between them. This CDR3 is built from 13 residues. CDR3 sequence: CASSLGPLSTAFF. As DNA, the CDR3 is TGTGCCAGCAGTCTGGGACCCCTCTCCACAGCTTTCTTT.

This clone was observed at least ten times. This may be a read error, as it is one base from a much larger clone. The same CDR3 also results from other DNA sequences found in this sample. V is TRBV28 and J is TRBJ1-2; TRBD1 might be the D (5 bases). Between the trimmed V and J ends, which lost 6 bases and 8 bases, there was a span of 31 bases. This CDR3 contains 18 residues. The germline V gene has CDR1 MDHEN and CDR2 SYDVKM. The CDR3 bases are TGTGCCAGCAGGCTCCCCGGCTTGGGTCCCCAGGGCAGACGGGGCTACACCTTC. This sequence encodes CASRLPGLGPQGRRGYTF.

This clone was detected a few times. A read error is possible here, since a much larger clone lies one base away. This rearrangement joins TRBV29-1 to TRBJ2-7; TRBD1 aligns across 10 bases. The CDR3 runs 14 residues. Germline assignment: CDR1 SQVTM and CDR2 ANQGSEA. CDR3 sequence reads: CGVSEDRGPYEQYF. The CDR3 DNA is TGCGGCGTTTCAGAAGACAGGGGGCCCTACGAGCAGTACTTC.

This clone came up many times. This chain uses TRBV9 with TRBJ2-3; 10 bases line up with TRBD2. V dropped 4 bases and J dropped 6; count of bases not matched to a gene: 11. The CDR3 contains 16 residues. Germline lookup yields CDR1 SGDLS and CDR2 YYNGEE. The CDR3 nucleotides are TGTGCCAGCAGCATCCGGACTAGCGGAGAACGCGATACGCAGTATTTT. Protein: CASSIRTSGERDTQYF.

This clone was seen ten or more times. Since a much larger clone is just one base distant, this may be a read error. The chain links TRBV27 to TRBJ2-3; D is ambiguous. In germline, CDR1 is MNHEY, CDR2 SMNVEV (reference sequence). The CDR3 is 13 residues long. The CDR3 region has the DNA TGTGCCAGCCAGCTACTCAGCACAGATACGCAGTGTTTT. It is translated as CASQLLSTDTQCF.

This clone came up a few times. The V gene is TRBV6-1, the J gene TRBJ2-7, with D unclear. The germline CDR1 and CDR2 sequences are MNHNS and SASEGT. With 8 bases removed from V and 10 bases from J, the gap between germline ends came to 15 bases. CDR3 length equals 11 residues. CDR3 amino acids: CASSHAGDQYF. The CDR3 DNA follows: TGTGCCAGCTCTCACGCTGGGGATCAGTACTTC.

This clone was counted between two and nine times. The chain employs TRBV28 and TRBJ1-1, with no clear D. This CDR3 is built from 12 residues. Germline V lookup: CDR1 MDHEN, CDR2 SYDVKM. V lost 7 bases, J lost 6 bases, and 12 bases lay in between. CDR3 sequence: CASIAVDSEAFF. The CDR3, as DNA: TGTGCCAGCATTGCAGTTGACTCTGAAGCTTTCTTT.

This clone has at least ten counts. J is TRBJ1-1 and V is TRBV3-1, with a possible D match to TRBD1 (5 bases). The germline V and J ends were trimmed by 2 bases and 6 bases, with 16 bases remaining between them. The length of the CDR3 is 15 residues. Germline V gives CDR1 LGHDT, CDR2 YNNKEL (reference sequence). The CDR3 DNA is TGTGCCAGCAGCCAAATTATAGGGACCCCTGCTGAAGCTTTCTTT. Translating it yields CASSQIIGTPAEAFF.

Notes on this clone: Since a much larger clone is just one base distant, this may be a read error. This sequence joins TRBV12-5 and TRBJ1-1, with 7 bases that match TRBD1. The CDR3 sequence is 16 residues long. Germline loops: CDR1 LGHNT, CDR2 FRNRAP. V lost 5 bases to trimming and J lost 4 bases; unmatched junction nucleotides: 13. CDR3 protein: CASGVQGPGMSTEAFF. The DNA for the CDR3 is TGTGCTAGTGGTGTACAGGGGCCGGGAATGAGCACTGAAGCTTTCTTT. Filled out from reference TRBV12-5 and TRBJ1-1, the complete variable domain reads DARVTQTPRHKVTEMGQEVTMRCQPILGHNTVFWYRQTMMQGLELLAYFRNRAPLDDSGMPKDRFSAEMPDATLATLKIQPSEPRDSAVYFCASGVQGPGMSTEAFFGQGTRLTVV.

Notes on this clone: This may come from a read error, since a much larger clone is one base off. The same CDR3 can be traced to other DNA sequences in this sample. The chain joins TRBV7-8 to TRBJ2-1; either TRBD1 or TRBD2 may fit D (5 bases each). CDR1 is SGHVS and CDR2 is FQNEAQ in the germline V gene. Trimming stripped 1 base from V and 7 bases from J, with 20 bases between. The CDR3 has 17 residues. The CDR3 here is CASSLGVPGTKGNEQFF. CDR3 sequence (DNA): TGTGCCAGCAGCTTAGGGGTACCCGGGACGAAGGGTAATGAGCAGTTCTTC.

This clone was counted many times. Additional DNA sequences in this sample encode the identical CDR3. This chain links TRBV10-1 with TRBJ2-2, with a weak D call TRBD2 (6 bases). The CDR3 contains 16 residues. Trimming pared 0 bases from V and 2 bases from J, leaving 10 bases between. Germline lookup yields CDR1 WNHNN and CDR2 SYGVQD (reference sequence). CDR3 sequence reads: CASSESRGNNTGELFF. In DNA form, the CDR3 reads TGCGCCAGCAGTGAGTCGCGGGGAAACAACACCGGGGAGCTGTTTTTT.

In its sample, this clone is medium-sized. A read error may produce the germline difference seen at one junction end. The chain has TRBV7-7 and TRBJ2-3, with TRBD2 matching 8 bases. This CDR3 has 15 residues. Germline CDR1 is SSHAT and CDR2 is FNYEAQ (reference sequence). CDR3 nucleotides: TGTGCTAGCAGCTTCGCAGCGGGGGGCACAGATACGCAGTATTTT. The encoded protein is CASSFAAGGTDTQYF.

This clone was recorded at least ten times. V is TRBV9 and J is TRBJ1-2, with unresolved D. The germline CDR1 and CDR2 sequences are SGDLS and YYNGEE. Trimming stripped 4 bases from V and 2 bases from J, with 12 bases between. This CDR3 is 14 amino acids long. The CDR3 spells CASSLSGLNYGYTF. The CDR3, as DNA: TGTGCCAGCAGCCTAAGCGGCCTAAACTATGGCTACACCTTC.

This clone rates as medium-sized. The chain is built from TRBV28 and TRBJ2-7, with unresolved D. The CDR3 runs to 11 residues. Per germline, CDR1 MDHEN and CDR2 SYDVKM. Trimming stripped 5 bases from V and 4 bases from J, with 6 bases between. As DNA, the CDR3 is TGTGCCAGCAGTCCAAATTACGAGCAGTACTTC. Residues: CASSPNYEQYF.

This clone showed up many times. The chain joins TRBV4-1 to TRBJ2-7, with D perhaps matching TRBD2 (6 bases). Germline assignment: CDR1 MGHRA and CDR2 YSYEKL. V lost 0 bases to trimming and J lost 2 bases, with 17 bases between them. CDR3 length: 17 residues. In DNA form, the CDR3 reads TGCGCCAGCAGCCAAGATTACTTGGGGGAGGCCCCCTACGAGCAGTACTTC. It encodes CASSQDYLGEAPYEQYF.

This clone has at least ten counts. The CDR3 region has the DNA TGTGCTAGTGGTCAGATAGCGGGCTGGGCAGAGACCCAGTACTTC. Protein sequence: CASGQIAGWAETQYF. This chain connects TRBV12-5 to TRBJ2-5, with 7 bases matching TRBD2. Unmatched junction bases numbered 10, after V lost 5 bases and J lost 4 bases. Per the germline V gene, CDR1 is LGHNT and CDR2 is FRNRAP. The CDR3 consists of 15 residues.

This clone was seen many times. CDR3 region: CASSYSVSTDTQYF. CDR3 nucleotide sequence: TGTGCCAGCAGTTACTCGGTCTCCACAGATACGCAGTATTTT. The chain combines TRBV6-6 with TRBJ2-3, with D unclear. The CDR3 has 14 residues. V was pared by 0 bases and J by 2 bases, with 6 bases between. Germline CDR1 MNHNY, CDR2 SVGAGI (reference sequence).